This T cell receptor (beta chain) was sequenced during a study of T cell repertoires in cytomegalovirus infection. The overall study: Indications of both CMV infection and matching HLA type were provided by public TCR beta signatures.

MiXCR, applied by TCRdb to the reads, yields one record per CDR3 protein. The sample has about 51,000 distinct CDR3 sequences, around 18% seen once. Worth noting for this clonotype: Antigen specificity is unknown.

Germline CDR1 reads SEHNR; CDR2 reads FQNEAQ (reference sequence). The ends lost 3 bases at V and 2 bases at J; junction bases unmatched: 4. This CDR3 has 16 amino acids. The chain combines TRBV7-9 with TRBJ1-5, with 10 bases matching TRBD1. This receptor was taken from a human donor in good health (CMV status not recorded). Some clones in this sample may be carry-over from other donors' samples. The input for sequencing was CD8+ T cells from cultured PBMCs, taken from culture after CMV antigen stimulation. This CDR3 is CASSFAGTGGNQPQHF. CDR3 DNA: TGTGCCAGCAGCTTCGCCGGGACAGGGGGCAATCAGCCCCAGCATTTT.